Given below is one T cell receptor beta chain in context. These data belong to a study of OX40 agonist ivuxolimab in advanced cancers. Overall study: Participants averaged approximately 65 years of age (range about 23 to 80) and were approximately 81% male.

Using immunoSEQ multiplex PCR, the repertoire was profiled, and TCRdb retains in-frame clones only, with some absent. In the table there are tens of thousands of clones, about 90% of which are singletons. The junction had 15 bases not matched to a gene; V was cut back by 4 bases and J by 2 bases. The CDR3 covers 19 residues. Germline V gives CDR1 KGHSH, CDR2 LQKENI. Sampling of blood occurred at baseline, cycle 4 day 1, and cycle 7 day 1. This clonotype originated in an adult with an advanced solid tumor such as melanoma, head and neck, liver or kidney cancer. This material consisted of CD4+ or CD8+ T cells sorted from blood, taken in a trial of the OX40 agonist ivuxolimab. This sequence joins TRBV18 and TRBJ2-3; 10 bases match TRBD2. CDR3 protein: CASSHRLAGVSSHTDTQYF. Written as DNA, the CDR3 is TGTGCCAGCTCACACCGGCTAGCGGGGGTCTCTTCACACACAGATACGCAGTATTTT. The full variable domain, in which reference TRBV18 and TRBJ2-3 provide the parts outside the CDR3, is NAGVMQNPRHLVRRRGQEARLRCSPMKGHSHVYWYRQLPEEGLKFMVYLQKENIIDESGMPKERFSAEFPKEGPSILRIQQVVRGDSAAYFCASSHRLAGVSSHTDTQYFGPGTRLTVL.